The sequence of this T cell receptor (beta chain) was determined in a study of T-cell memory formation after mild COVID-19. About the study: TCR clusters largely stayed donor specific.

This clonotype has more than one count but fewer than ten. The antigen is undetermined. Study-wide results and limits: CD4+ contracting clones were mainly CM and EM; CD8+ ones, EMRA.

TCRdb re-analysed the 5' RACE reads in MiXCR, keeping a single row per CDR3 protein. The table includes roughly 150,000 distinct CDR3 sequences, around 25% detected once. J gave up 1 base and V 3 bases, and 9 bases lay outside the gene matches. CDR1 is SGHRS, CDR2 YFSETQ, per germline. The CDR3 is made up of 16 amino acids. This TCR derives from an adult woman who had mild COVID-19 (a few samples of this study predate the infection). Cell type and time point are not known. The genes are TRBV5-1 and TRBJ1-1; 7 bases are a match to TRBD1. Sequenced input: PBMCs or a T cell subset sorted from them (not recorded which). In DNA form, the CDR3 reads TGCGCCAGCAGCTCACCCCCGTACAGGGGGAACACTGAAGCTTTCTTT. This gives the protein CASSSPPYRGNTEAFF.